The 21 T cell receptor beta chains listed next were all sequenced from one sample in a study of OX40 agonist ivuxolimab in advanced cancers. TCRdb's copy holds only in-frame clones and misses some; the assay was immunoSEQ multiplex PCR. The sample has 35,000 to 40,000 clones; approximately 82% are singletons. This specimen consisted of CD4+ or CD8+ T cells sorted from blood, obtained in a trial of the OX40 agonist ivuxolimab. The source of these receptors is an adult with an advanced solid tumor such as melanoma, head and neck, liver or kidney cancer.

The chain has TRBV5-5 and TRBJ2-7, with 7 nucleotides matching TRBD2. Per germline, CDR1 SGHKS and CDR2 YYEKEE (reference sequence). V was pared by 3 bases and J by 3 bases, with 3 bases of the junction left unmatched. This CDR3 has 13 residues. The chain's CDR3 is CASSSLASYEQYF. The CDR3 nucleotides read TGTGCCAGCAGCTCACTAGCGAGCTACGAGCAGTACTTC.

The chain carries TRBV18 and TRBJ1-3; no clear D gene. This CDR3 contains 16 residues. The V end was cut by 5 bases, the J end by 0 bases, with 14 bases between. CDR1 is KGHSH, CDR2 LQKENI, per germline. The CDR3 spells CASSANDPYSGNTIYF. Written as DNA, the CDR3 is TGTGCCAGCTCAGCTAACGACCCGTACTCTGGAAACACCATATATTTT.

The chain's CDR3 is CAWSEAPGPSEKLFF. CDR3 nucleotides: TGTGCCTGGAGTGAGGCCCCGGGACCGAGTGAAAAACTGTTTTTT. V usage is TRBV30 and J usage is TRBJ1-4; D may be TRBD1 (5 bases). Germline values: CDR1 GTSNPN, CDR2 SVGIG (reference sequence). The CDR3 runs 15 residues. Trimming took off 1 base at V and 7 bases at J, with 16 bases between the two ends.

The chain is built from TRBV27 and TRBJ2-2; 7 nucleotides match TRBD1. From germline, CDR1 is MNHEY and CDR2 SMNVEV (reference sequence). The trim removed 7 bases at V and 4 bases at J, leaving 12 bases unmatched. The CDR3 consists of 16 residues. The CDR3 sequence is CASKGTRGWFTGELFF. The CDR3, as DNA: TGTGCCAGCAAAGGAACCAGGGGGTGGTTCACCGGGGAGCTGTTTTTT.

The chain has TRBV6-5 and TRBJ1-3; D perhaps matches TRBD1 (6 bases). The CDR3 totals 15 residues. Trimming cost V 6 bases and J 2 bases, with 14 bases left between them. From germline, CDR1 is MNHEY and CDR2 SVGAGI. CDR3 sequence: CASRVLTGTGNTIYF. CDR3 in DNA: TGTGCCAGCAGGGTCCTAACAGGGACTGGAAACACCATATATTTT.

The chain joins TRBV5-1 to TRBJ2-2, with 11 bases identical to TRBD2. Germline V lookup: CDR1 SGHRS, CDR2 YFSETQ. The CDR3 spans 18 residues. V shed 4 bases and J 4 bases; nucleotides not matched to a gene: 12. The CDR3 DNA reads as TGCGCCAGCAGCCCCCTTCTTAGCGGGAGGGCCGGCACCGGGGAGCTGTTTTTT. Translating gives CASSPLLSGRAGTGELFF.

V gene TRBV10-3 combines with J gene TRBJ1-5; no firm D call. This CDR3 spans 16 amino acids. Germline V gene sequence: CDR1 ENHRY, CDR2 SYGVKD. Deletions cut 2 bases from V and 4 bases from J, with 15 bases between. CDR3 coding DNA: TGTGCCATCAGTGAGACCTCTTCCGGCGCAAATCAGCCCCAGCATTTT. Protein sequence: CAISETSSGANQPQHF.

The chain joins TRBV30 to TRBJ1-3, with D unclear. Germline CDR1 reads GTSNPN; CDR2 reads SVGIG (reference sequence). V was clipped by 4 bases and J by 0 bases, with 10 bases between them. The CDR3 spans 14 residues. CDR3 nucleotide sequence: TGTGCCTGGACTAGGCAGAGCTCTGGAAACACCATATATTTT. The encoded protein is CAWTRQSSGNTIYF. The full variable domain, in which reference TRBV30 and TRBJ1-3 provide the parts outside the CDR3, is SQTIHQWPATLVQPVGSPLSLECTVEGTSNPNLYWYRQAAGRGLQLLFYSVGIGQISSEVPQNLSASRPQDRQFILSSKKLLLSDSGFYLCAWTRQSSGNTIYFGEGSWLTVV.

The chain employs TRBV19 and TRBJ1-2; 7 bases agree with TRBD1. The CDR3 has 14 residues. V was clipped by 4 bases and J by 5 bases; unmatched bases: 7. Germline V CDR1 and CDR2: LNHDA, SQIVND (reference sequence). As DNA, the CDR3 is TGTGCCAGTAGTACCGCAGGGGGGGAATATGGCTACACCTTC. Its protein product is CASSTAGGEYGYTF.

This chain connects TRBV7-9 to TRBJ2-5; D ambiguous. The CDR3 spans 13 residues. Trimming took 8 bases from V and 2 from J, leaving 12 bases between them. Germline V gives CDR1 SEHNR, CDR2 FQNEAQ (reference sequence). The CDR3 here is CASLLDAQETQYF. CDR3 sequence (DNA): TGTGCCAGCCTCCTAGACGCTCAAGAGACCCAGTACTTC.

This clone is a singleton in its sample. The chain employs TRBV5-1 and TRBJ1-5; D might be TRBD1 (5 bases). Germline values: CDR1 SGHRS, CDR2 YFSETQ. V was trimmed by 0 bases and J by 2 bases, leaving 12 bases between them. This CDR3 contains 16 residues. CDR3 nucleotide sequence: TGCGCCAGCAGCTTGGGGGGGAATGATGGCAATCAGCCCCAGCATTTT. It codes for CASSLGGNDGNQPQHF.

Here the CDR3 DNA reads TGTGCCAGCAGTCGTAGTCGAAGCGGGAGGGTCTACGAGCAGTACTTC. Translating it yields CASSRSRSGRVYEQYF. The chain recombines TRBV9 with TRBJ2-5; 10 bases line up with TRBD2. TRBJ2-7 explains the end of the DNA better; the J call may be wrong. This CDR3 is 16 amino acids long. Germline assignment: CDR1 SGDLS and CDR2 YYNGEE.

The chain combines TRBV4-1 with TRBJ2-1; D not resolved. The CDR3 extends over 11 amino acids. The V end lost 0 bases, the J end lost 12 bases, and 6 bases lay between the germline ends. Germline V CDR1 and CDR2: MGHRA, YSYEKL. The CDR3 sequence is CASSQERLQFF. The CDR3 DNA is TGCGCCAGCAGCCAAGAGAGGCTGCAGTTCTTC.

V and J are TRBV30 and TRBJ1-2, with TRBD1 identical over 8 bases. Germline V lookup: CDR1 GTSNPN, CDR2 SVGIG (reference sequence). The CDR3 runs to 13 residues. V shed 7 bases and J 2 bases; nucleotides not matched to a gene: 6. DNA for the CDR3: TGTGCCTCGTCCCGGGACAGGAACTATGGCTACACCTTC. It yields the protein CASSRDRNYGYTF.

The chain uses TRBV7-2 and TRBJ2-3; TRBD1 matches 7 bases. The CDR3 extends over 14 amino acids. Trimming at V came to 5 bases and at J to 3 bases, leaving 5 bases not matched to a gene. Germline V gene sequence: CDR1 SGHTA, CDR2 FQGNSA. CDR3 amino acids: CASSLQTGTDTQYF. The CDR3 region has the DNA TGTGCCAGCAGCCTACAGACAGGGACAGATACGCAGTATTTT.

This sequence joins TRBV6-1 and TRBJ1-2; D is possibly TRBD1 (6 bases). Germline V gives CDR1 MNHNS, CDR2 SASEGT. The V end was cut by 7 bases, the J end by 3 bases, with 18 bases between. There are 15 residues in the CDR3. The CDR3 coding sequence is TGTGCCAGCACCACCGAACCACAGGGTTACTATGGCTACACCTTC. It translates to CASTTEPQGYYGYTF.

The chain recombines TRBV5-1 with TRBJ2-5; 12 bases align to TRBD2. Losses at the gene ends were 4 bases for V and 4 bases for J; bases not matched to a gene: 8. Per the germline V gene, CDR1 is SGHRS and CDR2 is YFSETQ. CDR3 length equals 16 residues. The CDR3: CASSLTTSGRGETQYF. The CDR3 nucleotides read TGCGCCAGCAGCCTAACGACTAGCGGGAGAGGAGAGACCCAGTACTTC.

This chain connects TRBV27 to TRBJ1-6, with D maybe TRBD1 (5 bases). Trimming removed 5 bases from V and 7 bases from J, with 24 bases in between. The germline gives CDR1 MNHEY, CDR2 SMNVEV (reference sequence). This CDR3 has 18 amino acids. The CDR3 DNA follows: TGTGCCAGCAGTCTGCTGGCCCCAAACAGGCACCTCAATTCACCCCTCCACTTT. Translated, it gives CASSLLAPNRHLNSPLHF.

The gene calls are TRBV7-9 and TRBJ1-2; TRBD1 is a possible D gene (6 bases). V shed 0 bases and J shed 6 bases, with 23 bases lying between them. The germline V gene encodes CDR1 SEHNR and CDR2 FQNEAQ (reference sequence). The CDR3 extends over 18 amino acids. The CDR3 nucleotides read TGTGCCAGCAGCTTAGCTATTGGGGGGGCGATTCGGAATGATGGCTACACCTTC. Encoded protein: CASSLAIGGAIRNDGYTF.

CDR3 amino acids: CAIRAREQETQYF. The CDR3 DNA follows: TGTGCCATCAGGGCGCGGGAGCAAGAGACCCAGTACTTC. This chain joins TRBV10-3 and TRBJ2-5; 7 nucleotides align to TRBD2. There are 13 residues in the CDR3. CDR1 and CDR2 (germline): ENHRY, SYGVKD. With 6 bases clipped from V and 2 bases from J, the junction kept 3 bases outside the gene matches.

J is TRBJ1-2 and V is TRBV6-5; 8 positions agree with TRBD1. The CDR3 contains 16 residues. The ends lost 4 bases at V and 3 bases at J; junction bases unmatched: 10. The germline CDR1 and CDR2 sequences are MNHEY and SVGAGI. In DNA, the CDR3 is TGTGCCAGCAGTTCATCTAACAGGGGGAATGACTATGGCTACACCTTC. It codes for CASSSSNRGNDYGYTF.